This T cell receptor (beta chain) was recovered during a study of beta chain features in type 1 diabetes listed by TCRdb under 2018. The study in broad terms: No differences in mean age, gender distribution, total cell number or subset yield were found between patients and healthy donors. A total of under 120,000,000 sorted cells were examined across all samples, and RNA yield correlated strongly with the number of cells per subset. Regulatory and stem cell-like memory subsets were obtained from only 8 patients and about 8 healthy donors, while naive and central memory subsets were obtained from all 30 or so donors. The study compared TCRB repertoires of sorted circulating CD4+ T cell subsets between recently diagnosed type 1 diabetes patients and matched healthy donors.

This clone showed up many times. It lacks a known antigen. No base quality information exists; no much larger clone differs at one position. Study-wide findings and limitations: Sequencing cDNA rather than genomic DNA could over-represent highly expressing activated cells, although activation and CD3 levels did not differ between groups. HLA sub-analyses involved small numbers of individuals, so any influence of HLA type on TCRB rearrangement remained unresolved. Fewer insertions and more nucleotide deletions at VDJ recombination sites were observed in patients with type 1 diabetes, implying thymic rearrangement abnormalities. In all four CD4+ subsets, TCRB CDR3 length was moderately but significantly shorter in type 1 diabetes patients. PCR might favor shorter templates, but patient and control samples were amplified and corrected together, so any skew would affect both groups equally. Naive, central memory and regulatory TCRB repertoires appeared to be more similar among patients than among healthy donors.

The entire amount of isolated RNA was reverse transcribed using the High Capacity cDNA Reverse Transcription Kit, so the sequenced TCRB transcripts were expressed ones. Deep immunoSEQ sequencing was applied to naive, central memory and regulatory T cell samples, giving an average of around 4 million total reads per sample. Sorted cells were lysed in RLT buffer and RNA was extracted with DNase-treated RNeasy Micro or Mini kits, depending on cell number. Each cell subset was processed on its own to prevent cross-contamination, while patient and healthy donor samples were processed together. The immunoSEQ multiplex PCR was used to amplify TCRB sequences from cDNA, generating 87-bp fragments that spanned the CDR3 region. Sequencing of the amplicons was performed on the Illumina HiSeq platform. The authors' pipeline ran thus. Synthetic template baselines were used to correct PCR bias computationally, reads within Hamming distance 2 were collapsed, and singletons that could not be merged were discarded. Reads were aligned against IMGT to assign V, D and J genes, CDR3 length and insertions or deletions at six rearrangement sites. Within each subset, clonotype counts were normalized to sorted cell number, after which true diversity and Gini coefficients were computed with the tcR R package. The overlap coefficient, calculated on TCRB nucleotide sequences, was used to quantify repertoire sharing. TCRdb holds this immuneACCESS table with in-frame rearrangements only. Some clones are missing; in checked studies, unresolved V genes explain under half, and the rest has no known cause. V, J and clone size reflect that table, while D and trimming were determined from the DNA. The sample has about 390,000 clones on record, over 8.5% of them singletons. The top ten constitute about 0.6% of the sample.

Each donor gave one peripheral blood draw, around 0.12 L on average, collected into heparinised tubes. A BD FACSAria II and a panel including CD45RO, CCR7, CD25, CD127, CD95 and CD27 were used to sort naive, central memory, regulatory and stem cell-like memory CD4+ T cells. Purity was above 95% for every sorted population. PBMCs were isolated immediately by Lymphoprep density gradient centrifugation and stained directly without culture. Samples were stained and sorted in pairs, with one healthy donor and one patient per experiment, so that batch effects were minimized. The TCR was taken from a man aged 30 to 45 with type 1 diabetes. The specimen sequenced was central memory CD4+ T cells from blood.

The CDR3 sequence is CASSQDRSPGSEQYF. The sequence in DNA is TGCGCCAGCAGCCAAGATCGTTCGCCCGGGAGCGAGCAGTACTTC. The chain employs TRBV4-1 and TRBJ2-7; TRBD2 is perhaps the D gene, given 6 matching bases. Trimming at the junction amounts to 0 bases on V and 6 bases on J, and the germline ends lie 15 bases apart. The CDR3 runs 15 residues from the cysteine to the phenylalanine. Kept here is only the CDR3 DNA, which spans 45 bases and is read in frame from base 1. CDR1 MGHRA and CDR2 YSYEKL are derived from the germline V gene.